The 13 T cell receptor beta chains below come from one sample, sequenced in a study of blood T cell repertoires in COVID-19. Method: immunoSEQ multiplex PCR; TCRdb's copy keeps in-frame clones and lacks some. The sample carries roughly 100,000 clones, around nine tenths recorded once. Source material: peripheral blood. The receptors stem from a woman aged 45 to 65 with COVID-19, enrolled during active disease.

The V call is TRBV9, the J call TRBJ1-6, with TRBD1 as a possible D gene (5 bases). This CDR3 is built from 13 residues. CDR1 is SGDLS, CDR2 YYNGEE, per germline. The V end was cut by 0 bases, the J end by 13 bases, with 11 bases between. The CDR3: CASSVAKGSPLHF. In nucleotides, the CDR3 is TGTGCCAGCAGCGTAGCTAAGGGGTCCCCCCTCCACTTT.

J is TRBJ2-3 and V is TRBV15, with TRBD1 matching over 9 bases. CDR1 and CDR2 from the germline V gene are LNHNV and YYDKDF (reference sequence). The V segment lost 7 bases and the J segment 5 bases; nucleotides outside the gene matches: 13. This CDR3 spans 16 amino acids. CDR3 loop: CATNSRRGQGGDTQYF. DNA for the CDR3: TGTGCCACCAACTCCCGTAGGGGACAGGGAGGAGATACGCAGTATTTT.

This rearrangement joins TRBV27 to TRBJ2-1, with TRBD2 matching 12 bases. CDR1 MNHEY and CDR2 SMNVEV come from the germline V gene (reference sequence). V gave up 6 bases and J gave up 4 bases; unmatched junction bases: 4. The CDR3 length is 15 residues. As DNA, the CDR3 is TGTGCCAGCAGAACTAGCGGGGGGCATTACAATGAGCAGTTCTTC. As protein: CASRTSGGHYNEQFF.

The rearrangement joins TRBV7-2 to TRBJ1-1, with D possibly being TRBD1 (5 bases). Trimming cost V 8 bases and J 5 bases, with 15 bases left between them. The V gene's germline CDR1 is SGHTA and CDR2 FQGNSA. The CDR3 length is 13 residues. CDR3 residues: CASLVREGTEAFF. CDR3 nucleotides: TGTGCCAGCCTCGTCAGGGAGGGAACTGAAGCTTTCTTT.

V gene TRBV19 combines with J gene TRBJ2-4; tentative D call: TRBD2 (5 bases). Germline values: CDR1 LNHDA, CDR2 SQIVND (reference sequence). This CDR3 is built from 15 residues. Trimming left V 3 bases short and J 3 bases short, with 12 bases between. In nucleotides, the CDR3 is TGTGCCAGTAGTATGACGGGGTGGGGCAAAAACATTCAGTACTTC. This gives the protein CASSMTGWGKNIQYF.

In DNA form, the CDR3 reads TGCGCCAGCAGCGTCAGTGACACTGAAGCTTTCTTT. Protein sequence: CASSVSDTEAFF. The V call is TRBV5-1, the J call TRBJ1-1; D not certain. The V end lost 4 bases, the J end lost 3 bases, and 7 bases lay between the germline ends. Germline V gives CDR1 SGHRS, CDR2 YFSETQ. This CDR3 has 12 residues.

V is TRBV27 and J is TRBJ1-2, with TRBD1 identical over 7 bases. CDR3 size: 15 residues. Unmatched junction bases numbered 7, after V lost 5 bases and J lost 1 base. Germline V gene data show CDR1 as MNHEY and CDR2 as SMNVEV (reference sequence). The CDR3 DNA reads as TGTGCCAGCAGTCTACAGGGGCAGGGTAACTATGGCTACACCTTC. Protein sequence: CASSLQGQGNYGYTF.

The rearrangement joins TRBV15 to TRBJ1-5; no clear D. The CDR3 contains 14 residues. V lost 5 bases and J 2 bases, leaving 10 bases between the germline ends. Looked up from germline, CDR1 is LNHNV and CDR2 is YYDKDF (reference sequence). The CDR3: CATSGYGGNQPQHF. The CDR3 bases are TGTGCCACCAGCGGATACGGAGGCAATCAGCCCCAGCATTTT.

The chain combines TRBV7-8 with TRBJ2-7; 8 positions agree with TRBD1. Looked up from germline, CDR1 is SGHVS and CDR2 is FQNEAQ. This CDR3 has 13 amino acids. Germline trimming cut 3 bases from V and 5 bases from J; bases unmatched to any gene: 3. As DNA, the CDR3 is TGTGCCAGCAGCTTCTCGACAGGGGACGAGCAGTACGTC. Its translation is CASSFSTGDEQYV.

This chain connects TRBV11-2 to TRBJ2-5, with D maybe TRBD1 (5 bases). The CDR3 is made up of 15 amino acids. Germline V gene sequence: CDR1 SGHAT, CDR2 FQNNGV. Trimming took 5 bases from V and 1 from J, leaving 14 bases between them. The CDR3 here is CASSQRKTAQETQYF. Written as DNA, the CDR3 is TGTGCCAGCAGCCAGAGGAAGACAGCCCAAGAGACCCAGTACTTC.

The chain recombines TRBV19 with TRBJ2-3; D is possibly TRBD2 (6 bases). Trimming removed 5 bases at V and 3 bases at J, with 15 bases between. CDR3 size: 15 residues. CDR1 LNHDA and CDR2 SQIVND come from the germline V gene (reference sequence). As DNA, the CDR3 is TGTGCCAGTAGTTACGGGCTAGCGAGGACAGATACGCAGTATTTT. It encodes CASSYGLARTDTQYF.

The chain is built from TRBV5-1 and TRBJ1-2, with D possibly matching TRBD1 (6 bases). CDR1 and CDR2 from the germline V gene are SGHRS and YFSETQ. The CDR3 is made up of 13 amino acids. V lost 4 bases and J 5 bases, leaving 12 bases between the germline ends. The CDR3 loop reads CASSPGQSYGYTF. The CDR3 coding sequence is TGCGCCAGCAGCCCCGGACAGTCTTATGGCTACACCTTC.

The chain uses TRBV19 and TRBJ1-5, with a weak D call TRBD1 (6 bases). Germline V gene lookup returns CDR1 LNHDA and CDR2 SQIVND (reference sequence). The V end was cut by 6 bases, the J end by 7 bases, with 16 bases between. The CDR3 is 14 amino acids. The CDR3 region has the DNA TGTGCCAGTAGCGTCGCAGGGGCTGGGCAGCCCCAGCATTTT. It encodes CASSVAGAGQPQHF.